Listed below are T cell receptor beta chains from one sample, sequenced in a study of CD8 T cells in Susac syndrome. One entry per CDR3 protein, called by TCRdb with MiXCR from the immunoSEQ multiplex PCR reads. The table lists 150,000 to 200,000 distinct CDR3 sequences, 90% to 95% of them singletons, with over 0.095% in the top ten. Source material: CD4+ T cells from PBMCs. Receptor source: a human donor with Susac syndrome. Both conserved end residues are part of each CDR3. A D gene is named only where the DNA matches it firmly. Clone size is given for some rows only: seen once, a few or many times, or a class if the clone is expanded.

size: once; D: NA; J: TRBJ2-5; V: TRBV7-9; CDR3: CASGLWDRQETQYF; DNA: TGTGCCAGCGGTCTCTGGGATCGGCAAGAGACCCAGTACTTC
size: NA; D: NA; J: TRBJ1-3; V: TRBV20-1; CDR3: CSARVRGSSGNTIYF; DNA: TGCAGTGCTAGAGTCCGCGGGTCCTCTGGAAACACCATATATTTT
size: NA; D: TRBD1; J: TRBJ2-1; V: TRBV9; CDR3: CASSTGTGTYNEQFF; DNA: TGTGCCAGCAGTACCGGGACAGGGACCTACAATGAGCAGTTCTTC
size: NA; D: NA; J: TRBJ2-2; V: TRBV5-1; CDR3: CASSVLPSDTGELFF; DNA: TGCGCCAGCAGCGTACTCCCTTCAGACACCGGGGAGCTGTTTTTT
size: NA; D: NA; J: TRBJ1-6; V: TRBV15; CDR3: CATSRDKGTEDSPLHF; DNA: TGTGCCACCAGCAGAGATAAAGGGACGGAAGATTCACCCCTCCACTTT
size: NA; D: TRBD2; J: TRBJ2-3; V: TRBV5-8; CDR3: CASSVWTSGATDTQYF; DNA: TGTGCCAGCAGCGTTTGGACTAGCGGGGCTACAGATACGCAGTATTTT
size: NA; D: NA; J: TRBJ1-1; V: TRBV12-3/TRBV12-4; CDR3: CASGWGNLNTEAFF; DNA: TGTGCCTCTGGATGGGGAAACCTGAACACTGAAGCTTTCTTT
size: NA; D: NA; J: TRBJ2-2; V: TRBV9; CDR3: CASSLAAGNTGELFF; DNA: TGTGCCAGCAGCCTGGCCGCGGGTAACACCGGGGAGCTGTTTTTT
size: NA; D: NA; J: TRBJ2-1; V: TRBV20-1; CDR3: CSARDARRGQDEQFF; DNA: TGCAGTGCTAGAGATGCAAGGAGGGGTCAGGATGAGCAGTTCTTC
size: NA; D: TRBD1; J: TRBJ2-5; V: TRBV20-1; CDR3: CSARGSPGQGMGVAETQYF; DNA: TGCAGTGCTAGAGGGTCCCCGGGACAGGGGATGGGGGTTGCGGAGACCCAGTACTTC
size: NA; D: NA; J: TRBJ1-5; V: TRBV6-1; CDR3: CASGRDGHQPQHF; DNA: TGTGCCAGCGGCCGGGACGGTCATCAGCCCCAGCATTTT
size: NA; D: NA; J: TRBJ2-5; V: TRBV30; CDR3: CAWSEGPGVQETQYF; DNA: TGTGCCTGGAGTGAAGGACCCGGGGTACAAGAGACCCAGTACTTC
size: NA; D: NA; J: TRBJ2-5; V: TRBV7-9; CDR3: CASSLSRGQETQYF; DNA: TGTGCCAGCAGCTTGTCGAGAGGCCAAGAGACCCAGTACTTC
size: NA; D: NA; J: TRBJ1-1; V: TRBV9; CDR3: CASRDYGNTEAFF; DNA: TGTGCCAGCAGAGACTACGGGAACACTGAAGCTTTCTTT
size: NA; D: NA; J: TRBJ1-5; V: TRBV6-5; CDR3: CASSPGGLLRQPQHF; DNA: TGTGCCAGCAGTCCCGGGGGGTTGTTGCGTCAGCCCCAGCATTTT
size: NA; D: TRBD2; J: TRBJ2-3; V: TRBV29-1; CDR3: CSVEGRGISTDTQYF; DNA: TGCAGCGTTGAAGGGCGGGGGATTAGCACAGATACGCAGTATTTT
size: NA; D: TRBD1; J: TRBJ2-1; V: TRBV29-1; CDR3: CSVIRDRVHEQFF; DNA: TGCAGCGTCATCCGGGACAGGGTCCATGAGCAGTTCTTC